These 8 T cell receptor beta chains came from one sample sequenced in a study of cytomegalovirus exposure and HLA in healthy donors. Using immunoSEQ multiplex PCR, the repertoire was profiled, and TCRdb retains in-frame clones only, with some absent. Of about 170,000 clones listed, 85% to 90% are singletons. Material: PBMCs. These TCRs come from a man aged 18 to 29 in good health and CMV-seropositive.

The rearrangement links TRBV19 to TRBJ2-1; the match to TRBD2 covers 10 bases. CDR1 and CDR2 (germline): LNHDA, SQIVND (reference sequence). The CDR3 has 15 residues. Unmatched junction bases numbered 5, after V lost 1 base and J lost 8 bases. In DNA, the CDR3 is TGTGCCAGTAGTATAGGGCTAGCGGGAGTCTATGAGCAGTTCTTC. It encodes CASSIGLAGVYEQFF. The full variable domain, completed using reference TRBV19 and TRBJ2-1, is DGGITQSPKYLFRKEGQNVTLSCEQNLNHDAMYWYRQDPGQGLRLIYYSQIVNDFQKGDIAEGYSVSREKKESFPLTVTSAQKNPTAFYLCASSIGLAGVYEQFFGPGTRLTVL.

This rearrangement joins TRBV27 to TRBJ1-1, with 7 bases identical to TRBD1. From germline, CDR1 is MNHEY and CDR2 SMNVEV (reference sequence). The CDR3 contains 15 residues. Germline trimming cut 5 bases from V and 6 bases from J; bases unmatched to any gene: 12. The CDR3 DNA sequence: TGTGCCAGCAGTCTAGTAACAGGGGCATCAGCTGAAGCTTTCTTT. Protein: CASSLVTGASAEAFF.

This clone was picked up one time. This rearrangement joins TRBV28 to TRBJ1-5; 7 bases match TRBD1. Germline V lookup: CDR1 MDHEN, CDR2 SYDVKM. V trimming: 1 base; J trimming: 5 bases; junction bases outside the gene matches: 5. The CDR3 spans 15 residues. The CDR3 sequence: CASSLSAQGDQPQHF. CDR3 bases: TGTGCCAGCAGTTTATCGGCTCAGGGGGATCAGCCCCAGCATTTT.

In its sample, this clone was seen once. The chain has TRBV11-2 and TRBJ1-3; D perhaps matches TRBD1 (6 bases). The CDR3 spans 15 residues. Looked up from germline, CDR1 is SGHAT and CDR2 is FQNNGV. Trimming removed 1 base from V and 2 bases from J, with 9 bases in between. The DNA for the CDR3 is TGTGCCAGCAGCTTAGCAAGGACAGCTGGAAACACCATATATTTT. Amino acid sequence: CASSLARTAGNTIYF.

The J gene is TRBJ2-2, the V gene TRBV30, with 9 nucleotides matching TRBD2. Germline CDR1 reads GTSNPN; CDR2 reads SVGIG (reference sequence). The CDR3 is 19 amino acids. The V and J ends lost 0 bases and 4 bases, in that order; junction bases with no gene match: 15. The CDR3 here is CAWSVELRLAEGGTGELFF. CDR3 in DNA: TGTGCCTGGAGTGTAGAGTTAAGACTAGCGGAGGGGGGCACCGGGGAGCTGTTTTTT.

The V gene is TRBV2, the J gene TRBJ1-2; D ambiguous. CDR1 and CDR2 (germline): SNHLY, FYNNEI. The CDR3 is 14 residues long. The V gene lost 0 bases and the J gene lost 8 bases, with 13 bases spanning the gap. DNA for the CDR3: TGTGCCAGCAGTGAAGCAGGAGGGCGGGGAGGCTACACCTTC. Residues: CASSEAGGRGGYTF.

The chain links TRBV27 to TRBJ2-5, with TRBD2 matching over 14 bases. V lost 1 base and J lost 5; bases outside the gene matches: 12. The germline V gene encodes CDR1 MNHEY and CDR2 SMNVEV (reference sequence). The length of the CDR3 is 19 residues. CDR3 region: CASSLFSPGLAGVIETQYF. For the CDR3, the DNA is TGTGCCAGCAGTTTATTTTCGCCGGGACTAGCGGGAGTAATTGAGACCCAGTACTTC.

The genes are TRBV11-2 and TRBJ2-3; no clear D. CDR3 size: 13 residues. Germline values: CDR1 SGHAT, CDR2 FQNNGV. V gave up 0 bases and J gave up 2 bases, with 3 bases separating them. The CDR3 region has the DNA TGTGCCAGCAGCTTAGACTACACAGATACGCAGTATTTT. This codes for CASSLDYTDTQYF.